This T cell receptor (beta chain) was obtained from a study of control samples from healthy donors and cancer patients. The CDR3 runs to 14 residues. Per the germline V gene, CDR1 is SGHAT and CDR2 is FQDESV (reference sequence). V was clipped by 5 bases and J by 3 bases, with 13 bases between them. The repertoire was sequenced with immunoSEQ multiplex PCR; TCRdb's copy has only in-frame clones and lacks some. The repertoire has around 90,000 clones, 86% of them found once; the top ten carry around a fifth. The chain has TRBV11-1 and TRBJ1-1, with D perhaps matching TRBD1 (5 bases). The TCR sequence derives from a man aged 25 to 40 in good health. The sequenced material came from blood. CDR3 in DNA: TGTGCCAGCAGCCCGGGGGGTCGGTACACTGAAGCTTTCTTT. Translation gives CASSPGGRYTEAFF.